Following are 23 T cell receptor beta chains from one sample sequenced in a study of CD8 T cells in Susac syndrome. Reverse transcription of 0.5 to 1 ug RNA was performed with random hexamers. Using its own MiXCR run on the immunoSEQ multiplex PCR reads, TCRdb lists one record per CDR3 protein. The sample lists 200,000 to 250,000 distinct CDR3 sequences, 95% seen once, with roughly 0.1% in the top ten. The source material was CD4+ T cells from PBMCs. Source of these receptors: a human donor with multiple sclerosis.

The chain uses TRBV20-1 and TRBJ2-7; 9 nucleotides align to TRBD1. Losses at the gene ends were 0 bases for V and 3 bases for J; bases not matched to a gene: 9. CDR3 length equals 16 residues. The germline V gene has CDR1 DFQATT and CDR2 SNEGSKA (reference sequence). Written as DNA, the CDR3 is TGCAGTGCTAGAGATCCCGGGACAGGGAATCTCTACGAGCAGTACTTC. Its translation: CSARDPGTGNLYEQYF.

This clonotype was counted a single time. J is TRBJ2-3 and V is TRBV3-1; D not resolved. Germline values: CDR1 LGHDT, CDR2 YNNKEL (reference sequence). V was clipped by 3 bases and J by 6 bases, with 10 bases between them. The CDR3 is 13 amino acids. This CDR3 reads CASSHLRVDTQYF. The CDR3 DNA is TGTGCCAGCAGCCACCTCCGGGTGGATACGCAGTATTTT.

The V and J genes are TRBV6-1 and TRBJ1-5; 7 bases are a match to TRBD1. The CDR3 consists of 13 residues. The ends lost 7 bases at V and 6 bases at J; junction bases unmatched: 6. Germline V lookup: CDR1 MNHNS, CDR2 SASEGT. The CDR3 coding sequence is TGTGCCAGCAACGACAGGGTCGGTCAGCCCCAGCATTTT. It is translated as CASNDRVGQPQHF.

The chain has TRBV27 and TRBJ1-5, with TRBD1 as a possible D gene (5 bases). V shed 2 bases and J shed 0 bases, with 8 bases lying between them. The CDR3 is 15 amino acids. CDR1 is MNHEY, CDR2 SMNVEV, per germline (reference sequence). CDR3 in amino acids: CASSLQQGSNQPQHF. The CDR3 DNA sequence: TGTGCCAGCAGTTTACAGCAGGGTAGCAATCAGCCCCAGCATTTT.

V usage is TRBV15 and J usage is TRBJ2-7; 7 bases are a match to TRBD1. Trimming took 2 bases from V and 2 from J; bases not matched to a gene: 15. The germline V gene has CDR1 LNHNV and CDR2 YYDKDF (reference sequence). This CDR3 contains 18 residues. The CDR3 DNA sequence: TGTGCCACCAGCAGACGTCATAGCAGGGACAGTAGAGCCTACGAGCAGTACTTC. Its protein is CATSRRHSRDSRAYEQYF.

This chain connects TRBV5-1 to TRBJ2-5; 8 nucleotides agree with TRBD1. V lost 5 bases and J lost 4; bases outside the gene matches: 7. Looked up from germline, CDR1 is SGHRS and CDR2 is YFSETQ. The CDR3 covers 14 residues. The CDR3 DNA follows: TGCGCCAGCAGGACAGGGGAACGAGGAGAGACCCAGTACTTC. Its translation: CASRTGERGETQYF.

A single count supports this clonotype. The chain has TRBV6-6 and TRBJ2-7, with D perhaps TRBD1 (6 bases). The germline CDR1 and CDR2 sequences are MNHNY and SVGAGI (reference sequence). CDR3 length equals 13 residues. V lost 5 bases to trimming and J lost 7 bases, with 15 bases between them. CDR3 coding DNA: TGTGCCAGCAGTAACACCCCTCAGGGGGAGCAGTACTTC. As protein: CASSNTPQGEQYF.

The chain joins TRBV2 to TRBJ2-1, with D possibly matching TRBD1 (6 bases). V shed 6 bases and J shed 7 bases, with 25 bases lying between them. This CDR3 has 17 amino acids. Germline CDR1 reads SNHLY; CDR2 reads FYNNEI. DNA for the CDR3: TGTGCCAGCAGCGCTAATCCTCCAGGGGCCCCCGGGAATGAGCAGTTCTTC. Protein: CASSANPPGAPGNEQFF. The full variable domain, in which reference TRBV2 and TRBJ2-1 provide the parts outside the CDR3, is EPEVTQTPSHQVTQMGQEVILRCVPISNHLYFYWYRQILGQKVEFLVSFYNNEISEKSEIFDDQFSVERPDGSNFTLKIRSTKLEDSAMYFCASSANPPGAPGNEQFFGPGTRLTVL.

This chain joins TRBV2 and TRBJ2-6; no reliable D call. V dropped 4 bases and J dropped 0 bases, with 7 bases sitting between them. The germline V gene has CDR1 SNHLY and CDR2 FYNNEI. CDR3 length equals 15 residues. The CDR3 nucleotides read TGTGCCAGCAGTGGGCAGATCTCTGGGGCCAACGTCCTGACTTTC. Amino acid sequence: CASSGQISGANVLTF.

The chain carries TRBV12-3 or TRBV12-4 and TRBJ1-5, with TRBD1 matching over 9 bases. This CDR3 spans 17 amino acids. V lost 6 bases, J lost 1 base, and 10 bases stayed unmatched. The CDR3 region has the DNA TGTGCCAGCAGCAGAGACAGGGGGAGGACGAGCAATCAGCCCCAGCATTTT. It specifies CASSRDRGRTSNQPQHF.

The CDR3 protein is CSALGLAPAGLFF. The CDR3 nucleotides are TGCAGTGCTTTGGGACTAGCGCCCGCAGGGCTGTTTTTT. V gene TRBV20-1 combines with J gene TRBJ2-2; 10 nucleotides align to TRBD2. The V gene's germline CDR1 is DFQATT and CDR2 SNEGSKA (reference sequence). The J segment lost 13 bases and the V segment lost 5 bases, leaving 10 bases of the junction unmatched. This CDR3 contains 13 residues.

This chain connects TRBV13 to TRBJ2-5, with 7 bases matching TRBD2. The J segment lost 3 bases and the V segment lost 1 base, leaving 5 bases of the junction unmatched. The CDR3 sequence is 15 residues long. CDR1 is PRHDT and CDR2 is FYEKMQ in the germline V gene (reference sequence). CDR3 region: CASSLERDVEETQYF. CDR3 nucleotide sequence: TGTGCCAGCAGCTTAGAGCGGGATGTGGAAGAGACCCAGTACTTC. The entire variable domain, with the rest obtained from reference TRBV13 and TRBJ2-5, is as follows: AAGVIQSPRHLIKEKRETATLKCYPIPRHDTVYWYQQGPGQDPQFLISFYEKMQSDKGSIPDRFSAQQFSDYHSELNMSSLELGDSALYFCASSLERDVEETQYFGPGTRLLVL.

The V and J genes are TRBV2 and TRBJ2-2; D remains ambiguous. Trimming stripped 6 bases from V and 4 bases from J, with 12 bases between. CDR1 is SNHLY, CDR2 FYNNEI, per germline. This CDR3 contains 14 residues. CDR3: CASRDDPATGELFF. The CDR3 DNA is TGTGCCAGCAGAGACGACCCAGCCACCGGGGAGCTGTTTTTT.

This chain links TRBV25-1 with TRBJ2-2; TRBD1 agrees at 9 bases. Trimming took 8 bases from V and 5 from J; bases not matched to a gene: 6. The CDR3 covers 14 residues. The germline V gene has CDR1 MGHDK and CDR2 SYGVNS. The CDR3 here is CASGTGRKTGELFF. The CDR3 bases are TGTGCCAGCGGGACAGGGCGGAAGACCGGGGAGCTGTTTTTT.

This chain links TRBV15 with TRBJ1-5, with a weak D call TRBD1 (6 bases). Trimming removed 1 base at V and 5 bases at J, with 9 bases between. CDR1 and CDR2 from the germline V gene are LNHNV and YYDKDF (reference sequence). The CDR3 sequence is 14 residues long. The CDR3, as DNA: TGTGCCACCAGCAGAGGACAGGCGGATCAGCCCCAGCATTTT. Its protein is CATSRGQADQPQHF.

V gene TRBV6-5 combines with J gene TRBJ2-7; 7 positions match TRBD1. J gave up 3 bases and V 8 bases, and 13 bases lay outside the gene matches. CDR1 is MNHEY and CDR2 is SVGAGI in the germline V gene. The CDR3 has 15 residues. This CDR3 reads CASSPGQRYHYEQYF. The CDR3 DNA reads as TGTGCCAGCTCGCCGGGACAGCGATACCACTACGAGCAGTACTTC.

V gene TRBV29-1 combines with J gene TRBJ2-1; a possible D gene is TRBD2 (6 bases). With 5 bases removed from V and 4 bases from J, the gap between germline ends came to 12 bases. Germline CDR1 and CDR2: SQVTM and ANQGSEA. CDR3 length equals 13 residues. The CDR3 DNA follows: TGCAGCGTTCAGCGGGCCTCTTACAATGAGCAGTTCTTC. The encoded protein is CSVQRASYNEQFF.

This clonotype occurred a few times. This chain connects TRBV12-3 or TRBV12-4 to TRBJ1-6, with 9 bases aligning to TRBD1. The CDR3 is 14 residues long. Losses at the gene ends were 3 bases for V and 7 bases for J; bases not matched to a gene: 1. CDR3 DNA: TGTGCCAGCAGTTTGGGACAGGGAAATTCACCCCTCCACTTT. Amino acid sequence: CASSLGQGNSPLHF.

The chain has TRBV29-1 and TRBJ1-1, with D possibly matching TRBD1 (5 bases). The germline gives CDR1 SQVTM, CDR2 ANQGSEA. CDR3 length: 13 amino acids. Trimming removed 4 bases at V and 5 bases at J, with 14 bases between. CDR3 protein: CSVVTARGTEAFF. In nucleotides, the CDR3 is TGCAGCGTTGTAACAGCGAGGGGAACTGAAGCTTTCTTT.

This chain connects TRBV12-3 or TRBV12-4 to TRBJ2-1; 9 bases agree with TRBD1. Trimming cost V 5 bases and J 4 bases; bases outside gene matches: 6. This CDR3 has 15 residues. CDR3 DNA: TGTGCCAGCAGTATCGGACAGGGGCTATACAATGAGCAGTTCTTC. Amino acids: CASSIGQGLYNEQFF.

This sequence joins TRBV3-1 and TRBJ2-7; D possibly matches TRBD1 or TRBD2 (5 bases each). V was shortened by 0 bases and J by 6 bases, with 15 bases between the two germline ends. CDR1 LGHDT and CDR2 YNNKEL come from the germline V gene (reference sequence). There are 15 residues in the CDR3. The CDR3, as DNA: TGTGCCAGCAGCCAAGACGGCAGGGTAGGAGGCGAGCAGTACTTC. Translated, it gives CASSQDGRVGGEQYF.

The chain has TRBV12-3 or TRBV12-4 and TRBJ1-5, with TRBD1 matching 10 bases. V lost 6 bases and J lost 6; bases outside the gene matches: 8. The CDR3 loop spans 15 amino acids. The DNA for the CDR3 is TGTGCCAGCAGAAGGACGGGACAGGGGATTCAGCCCCAGCATTTT. Protein: CASRRTGQGIQPQHF.

The genes are TRBV11-2 and TRBJ2-7; tentatively, D is TRBD2 (5 bases). Germline V gives CDR1 SGHAT, CDR2 FQNNGV. The CDR3 runs 13 residues. The ends were cut back, 8 bases at V and 9 bases at J, with 20 bases in the middle. This CDR3 reads CASGRAGQGRQYF. In DNA form, the CDR3 reads TGTGCCAGCGGGCGGGCAGGCCAAGGGAGGCAGTACTTC.